This T cell receptor (beta chain) is drawn from a study of vaccination and CD4 T cells after COVID-19. This clonotype has a handful of counts. Its antigen is unidentified. An Oncomine TCR Beta short-read assay was used to sequence the DNA from cultured CD4+ T cells. MiXCR was run by TCRdb on the PCR reads, yielding one entry per CDR3 protein. The sample has under 25,000 distinct CDR3 sequences, 35% to 50% seen once. Treatment noted: approximately 10-day PBMC culture with coronavirus spike peptide pools or control peptides (ViraFEST assay). The germline V gene encodes CDR1 MNHEY and CDR2 SVGEGT. The CDR3 has 16 residues. V was clipped by 6 bases and J by 4 bases, with 21 bases between them.

The clonotype comes from a human donor who had recovered from COVID-19. The sequenced sample was CD4+ T cells from blood, cultured in vitro, obtained after SARS-CoV-2 vaccination. The V and J genes are TRBV6-2 or TRBV6-3 and TRBJ2-5; D possibly corresponds to TRBD1 (6 bases). Written as DNA, the CDR3 is TGTGCCAGCAGCCGAAACAGGGAACCCACGGGAGAGACCCAGTACTTC. Translation: CASSRNREPTGETQYF.